This T cell receptor beta chain was documented in a study of Ad26.COV2.S vaccination and SARS-CoV-2 variants listed by TCRdb under 2021. Some background on the complete study: Donors in the vaccine arm were drawn from COV1001, a multicentre, randomized, double-blind, placebo-controlled phase I-IIa trial testing Ad26.COV2.S in healthy adults. The TCR-sequenced set comprised approximately 32 samples: some 20 Ad26.COV2.S vaccine recipients, 5 placebo recipients and 8 SARS-CoV-2 convalescent individuals. The specificity and breadth of SARS-CoV-2-reactive T cell receptors after Ad26.COV2.S vaccination were assessed by TCRbeta repertoire sequencing. Participants in the trial were split at random into five groups of five each, receiving low-dose or high-dose Ad26.COV2.S once or twice, or else placebo on both occasions. Investigators did not know the trial group allocation while performing experiments and assessing outcomes. Ad26.COV2.S was given intramuscularly at 5x10^10 or 1x10^11 viral particles, as a single shot or as two shots 56 days apart. General study outcomes and caveats: The study lacked the statistical power to compare responses across vaccine doses or regimens. The authors noted that total T cell responses may have been underestimated by the TCR breadth and depth analyses. Ad26.COV2.S recipients had higher spike-specific TCR breadth than placebo recipients (P = 0.0014). Non-spike TCR breadth was comparable between vaccine and placebo recipients, consistent with the vaccine containing only spike. Substantial breadth of spike-specific CD8+ and CD4+ T cell responses was reported after vaccination.

The label giving this sample's treatment or condition can be read as: around 19 received Ad26.COV2.S at low or high dose, single or two shots; a few received placebo; per-sample allocation not given. Repertoires of vaccine and placebo recipients were sequenced from samples collected on day 63 after the first injection. Between 29 July and 7 August 2020, Cohort 1b enrolled some 25 adults aged 18-55 years at one site in Boston, USA. Ad26.COV2.S was a replication-incompetent adenovirus type 26 vector expressing a prefusion-stabilized SARS-CoV-2 spike protein from the original Wuhan strain. Trimming takes 3 bases off V and 0 bases off J; junction bases not matched to a gene: 3. From its cysteine to its phenylalanine, the CDR3 spans 16 amino acids. Here the CDR3 DNA is all that survives: 48 bases in frame from base 1. Sequences PRHDT (CDR1) and FYEKMQ (CDR2) are obtained from the germline V gene (reference sequence).

TCRbeta CDR3 regions were sequenced with the immunoSEQ Assay. After extraction, genomic DNA underwent amplification by bias-controlled multiplex PCR, followed by high-throughput sequencing. On the study's bioinformatics: To quantify the absolute abundance of every unique TCRbeta CDR3 region, sequences were collapsed and filtered. T cell fraction was estimated by normalization of TCRbeta template counts to usable DNA, with usable DNA being measured through amplification of reference genes present in all nucleated cells. Repertoire TCRs were annotated as SARS-CoV-2-specific by exact matching of V gene, CDR3 amino acid sequence and J gene to a known reactive TCR set. The reference SARS-CoV-2 TCR set was derived from MIRA and filtered for enrichment in COVID-19-positive ImmuneCODE repertoires, a step that removed public or cross-reactive TCRs. Drawing on the MIRA antigens, annotated TCRs were analysed further at the level of specific ORF or position within ORF. Breadth was defined as the number of annotated unique rearrangements divided by the total number of unique productive rearrangements, and depth was defined as the summed frequency of the annotated unique rearrangements. Two-sided Wilcoxon rank-sum tests were applied when comparing TCR breadth between groups. TCRdb mirrors the immuneACCESS table, restricted to in-frame sequences. Some clones are absent from its copies; in checked studies, under half trace to an unresolved V gene, and the reason for the others is unknown. That table gives V, J and clone size, and the DNA gave D and trimming. This sample lists almost 400,000 clones; around 89% were detected once. Of the sample, 1.9% falls within the top ten clones.

This clone was seen more than once but under ten times. Its antigen remains unidentified. Base-call qualities are not available, and no considerably larger clone is one nucleotide away. The sample here was peripheral blood, taken in a trial of Ad26.COV2.S vaccine versus placebo. Here the chain combines TRBV13 and TRBJ2-1; 9 bases in between match TRBD2. This TCR came from a person between 18 and 59 years old who received the Ad26.COV2.S COVID-19 vaccine or a placebo. The DNA sequence is TGTGCCAGCAGCTTGCGTAGCGGGGGCTCCTACAATGAGCAGTTCTTC. This is translated as CASSLRSGGSYNEQFF.